This TCR beta chain was sequenced in a study of glioma-infiltrating T cells after dendritic cell vaccination. Broader study findings: Estimated pretreatment TIL content predicted outcome after dendritic cell vaccination.

Fresh-frozen tumor tissue and more than two years of survival data were available for all. The primer mix had 60 V beta and 13 J beta primers. Generated by immunoSEQ multiplex PCR, the TCRdb table keeps only in-frame clones and is missing some. The table shows fewer than 85,000 clones, with around 80% occurring only once. The V end lost 8 bases, the J end lost 1 base, and 11 bases lay between the germline ends. The CDR3 runs to 13 residues. Germline CDR1 is MDHEN and CDR2 is SYDVKM. On this clone itself: What it binds is not known.

The TCR comes from a human donor with glioblastoma. The gene calls are TRBV28 and TRBJ1-1; possibly TRBD1 for D (5 bases). Sequences were derived from blood, sampled before dendritic cell vaccination. The CDR3 is CASQGGANTEAFF. The CDR3 DNA reads as TGTGCCAGCCAGGGAGGGGCGAACACTGAAGCTTTCTTT.